This TCR beta chain was captured by sequencing in a study of blood T cell repertoires in COVID-19. Study summary: Researchers got acute and convalescent COVID-19 samples from the United States, Italy and Spain. In each case, the material was cDNA or gDNA derived from T cells, B-cell-depleted T cells, or PBMCs.

Seattle researchers signed up patients amid active infection and tracked them longitudinally. Germline V lookup: CDR1 PRHDT, CDR2 FYEKMQ (reference sequence). The CDR3 runs to 15 residues. V lost 5 bases, J lost 8 bases, and 8 bases stayed unmatched. The data were produced by immunoSEQ multiplex PCR, yet TCRdb's version contains in-frame clones alone and is incomplete. The data contain fewer than 350,000 clones, 70% to 90% of them singletons. This receptor was taken from a woman aged 70 to 79 with COVID-19, enrolled during active disease. Sequencing used peripheral blood. This sequence joins TRBV13 and TRBJ1-4, with 10 bases matching TRBD1. The DNA for the CDR3 is TGTGCCAGCAGCGTCCGGACAGGGGGTCGCGAAAAACTGTTTTTT. Encoded protein: CASSVRTGGREKLFF.